This record covers a single TCR beta chain. This record belongs to a study of shared clonotypes between healthy human individuals. Trimming took 1 base from V and 3 from J, leaving 11 bases between them. CDR1 is KGHSH, CDR2 LQKENI, per germline. The CDR3 length is 15 residues. An assay was performed, and its level was deep. Several immunoSEQ plates received, in even portions, the genomic DNA of each subset. Unsorted PBMC samples were amplified in replicate PCRs containing roughly 0.3 ug DNA, roughly 30,000 T cell genomes. Assay used: immunoSEQ multiplex PCR; TCRdb lists only in-frame clones, some missing. Here the sample spans about 530,000 clones, 75% to 80% being singletons. The unsorted samples took tens of millions of PBMCs to get genomic DNA.

The chain couples TRBV18 to TRBJ2-3; D tentatively reads TRBD1 or TRBD2 (6 bases each). The source of this sequence is a woman between 35 and 50 years old in good health. Some clones in this sample may be carry-over from other donors' samples. The sequenced sample consisted of PBMCs. CDR3 sequence reads: CASSPLGGGTDTQYF. The CDR3 nucleotides read TGTGCCAGCTCACCACTCGGGGGCGGTACAGATACGCAGTATTTT.